This T cell receptor beta chain was sequenced during a study of shared clonotypes between healthy human individuals. A remark on this clone: Its antigen remains unidentified.

Here immunoSEQ multiplex PCR was the method, and the copy in TCRdb shows in-frame clones only, minus some. Among about 110,000 clones, under 70% were seen once, and the ten largest hold over 20%. Study-wide results and limits: Only blood was sampled; tissue repertoires likely differ. Naive CD4 clonotype sharing across four donors was 5% to 6%.

What CD8 memory combined were CD45RO+ cells and CCR7-negative CD45RA+ TemRA cells. V was cut by 6 bases and J by 7 bases, with 15 bases left in between. The CDR3 covers 13 residues. Germline-derived CDR1 and CDR2 are MNHNY and SVGAGI (reference sequence). Sequencing used memory CD8+ T cells sorted from blood. Described subset: CD45RO+ cells pooled with CCR7-negative TemRA cells. The receptor was isolated from a woman aged 25 to 39 in good health. The chain uses TRBV6-6 and TRBJ1-2; no reliable D call. The CDR3 loop is CASSPGGMVGYTF. The CDR3 DNA sequence: TGTGCCAGCAGCCCCGGAGGGATGGTTGGCTACACCTTC.